This T cell receptor beta chain was obtained from a study of T cell responses to AZD1222 COVID-19 vaccine. Worth noting for this clone: Its antigen remains unknown.

Data came from immunoSEQ multiplex PCR; TCRdb stores just in-frame clones and leaves some out. The table lists roughly 100,000 clones, more than 70% of them singletons. Broader study findings: Repertoires were obtained only post-peak T cell response.

The source of this sequence is an adult in good health. The sample was peripheral blood, taken on day 0 of AZD1222 vaccination.

CDR3 amino acids: CASSLVSAANEKLFF. CDR3 coding DNA: TGTGCCAGCAGCTTAGTATCCGCGGCTAATGAAAAACTGTTTTTT. V is TRBV11-3 and J is TRBJ1-4; no reliable D call. Germline CDR1 is SGHNT and CDR2 is YENEEA. The CDR3 has 15 amino acids. V was trimmed by 1 base and J by 3 bases, leaving 9 bases between them.